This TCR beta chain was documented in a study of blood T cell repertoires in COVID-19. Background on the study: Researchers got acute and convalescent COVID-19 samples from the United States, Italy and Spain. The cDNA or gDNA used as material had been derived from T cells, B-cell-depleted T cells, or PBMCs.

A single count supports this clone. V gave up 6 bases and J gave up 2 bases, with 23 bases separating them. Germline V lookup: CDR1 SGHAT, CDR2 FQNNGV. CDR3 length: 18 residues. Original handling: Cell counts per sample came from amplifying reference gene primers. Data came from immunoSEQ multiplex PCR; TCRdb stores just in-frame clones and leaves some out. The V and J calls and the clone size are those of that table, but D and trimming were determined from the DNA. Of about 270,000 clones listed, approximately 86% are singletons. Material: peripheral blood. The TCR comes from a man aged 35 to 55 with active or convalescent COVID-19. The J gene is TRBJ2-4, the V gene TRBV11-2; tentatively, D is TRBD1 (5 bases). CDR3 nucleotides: TGTGCCAGCAGTCCCGGACATACAGCCTTCCTAACCAAAAACATTCAGTACTTC. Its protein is CASSPGHTAFLTKNIQYF.